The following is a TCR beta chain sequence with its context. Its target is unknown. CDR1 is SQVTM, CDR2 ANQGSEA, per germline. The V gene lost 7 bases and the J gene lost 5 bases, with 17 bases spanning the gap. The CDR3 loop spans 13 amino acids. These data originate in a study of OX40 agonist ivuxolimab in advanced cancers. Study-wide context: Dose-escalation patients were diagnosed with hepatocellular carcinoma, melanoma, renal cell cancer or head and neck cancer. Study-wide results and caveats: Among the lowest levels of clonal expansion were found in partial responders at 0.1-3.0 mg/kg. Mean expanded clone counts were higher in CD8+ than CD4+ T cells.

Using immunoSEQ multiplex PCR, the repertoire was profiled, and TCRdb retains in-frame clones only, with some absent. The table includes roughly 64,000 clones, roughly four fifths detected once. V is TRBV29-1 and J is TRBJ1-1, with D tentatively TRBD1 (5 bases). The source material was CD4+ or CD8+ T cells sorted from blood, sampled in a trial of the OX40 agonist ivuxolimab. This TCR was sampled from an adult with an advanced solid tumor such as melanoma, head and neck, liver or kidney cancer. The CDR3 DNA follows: TGCAGCGGCCACAGGTGGATTGGGACTGAAGCTTTCTTT. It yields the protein CSGHRWIGTEAFF.